This TCR beta chain was sequenced in a study of shared clonotypes between healthy human individuals. Study information: Per donor, three plates held CD4 naive cells, three held CD4 memory, two held CD8 naive and one held CD8 memory.

Splitting of each subset's genomic DNA was done evenly across several immunoSEQ plates. Template for every sorted-subset replicate PCR totaled around 210 ng DNA, tens of thousands of T cell genomes. In the original processing: ImmunoSEQ sequences covered only the junction and lacked quality scores; filtering therefore differed. The protocol was immunoSEQ multiplex PCR, while the TCRdb copy is restricted to in-frame clones and leaves out a portion. The V and J calls and clone size were taken over from that table, and D and trimming were inferred from the DNA. Of some 2,000,000 clones listed, roughly 94% are singletons. Germline V gene lookup returns CDR1 SGHVS and CDR2 FNYEAQ. The germline V and J ends were trimmed by 5 bases and 5 bases, with 6 bases remaining between them. The CDR3 extends over 11 amino acids.

The sequence was obtained from a man between 18 and 29 years old in good health. This chain uses TRBV7-6 with TRBJ1-1; no reliable D call. Sequencing input: naive CD4+ T cells sorted from blood. Subset: CD45RA+ positively selected. CDR3 loop: CASSPRTEAFF. The CDR3 nucleotides are TGTGCCAGCAGCCCGAGGACTGAAGCTTTCTTT.